These 22 T cell receptor beta chains share one sample of origin, sequenced in a study of shared T cell receptors in the human thymus. Measured with immunoSEQ multiplex PCR; TCRdb has only the in-frame clones, and not every one. Here the sample spans about 730,000 clones, 70% to 90% being singletons. The sample was also linked to a second study, of human thymus T cells.

Material: thymocytes. These receptors were obtained from a girl less than two years old with a congenital heart defect.

The rearrangement joins TRBV15 to TRBJ1-5; D is possibly TRBD1 (5 bases). From germline, CDR1 is LNHNV and CDR2 YYDKDF (reference sequence). The CDR3 has 15 amino acids. The V end lost 5 bases, the J end lost 5 bases, and 16 bases lay between the germline ends. DNA of the CDR3: TGTGCCACCAGCGCCGGTCCGGGGGGGGATCAGCCCCAGCATTTT. This encodes CATSAGPGGDQPQHF.

The table lists this clone with a few counts. The J gene is TRBJ2-3, the V gene TRBV14, with TRBD1 matching over 7 bases. CDR1 and CDR2 (germline): SGHDN, FVKESK. The CDR3 spans 15 residues. V lost 4 bases and J lost 3; bases outside the gene matches: 7. CDR3 coding DNA: TGTGCCAGCAGCCCGTCTAGCAGGGGGACAGATACGCAGTATTTT. Protein product: CASSPSSRGTDTQYF.

This sequence joins TRBV5-1 and TRBJ1-2; 12 nucleotides agree with TRBD1. With V trimmed by 0 bases and J by 6 bases, 9 bases remained unmatched. The CDR3 runs 17 residues. CDR1 and CDR2 (germline): SGHRS, YFSETQ. CDR3 amino acids: CASSLAWWGTGGDGYTF. The CDR3 DNA is TGCGCCAGCAGCTTGGCCTGGTGGGGGACAGGGGGCGATGGCTACACCTTC.

V gene TRBV7-2 combines with J gene TRBJ1-2, with 8 nucleotides matching TRBD1. CDR1 SGHTA and CDR2 FQGNSA come from the germline V gene. The V segment lost 3 bases and the J segment 8 bases; nucleotides outside the gene matches: 11. The CDR3 length is 15 residues. The CDR3 nucleotides are TGTGCCAGCAGCTTTCGGGGCAGGGGGCCTGCAGGCTACACCTTC. Its protein is CASSFRGRGPAGYTF.

This clone occurred once. The rearrangement joins TRBV6-5 to TRBJ1-1, with TRBD1 matching 7 bases. With V trimmed by 4 bases and J by 1 base, 9 bases remained unmatched. The CDR3 has 16 amino acids. CDR1 and CDR2 (germline): MNHEY, SVGAGI. CDR3 DNA: TGTGCCAGCAGTTGGACAGGCCCAGCCCCGAACACTGAAGCTTTCTTT. The encoded protein is CASSWTGPAPNTEAFF.

This rearrangement joins TRBV7-8 to TRBJ2-5; 9 bases are a match to TRBD1. The CDR3 has 14 residues. Germline V CDR1 and CDR2: SGHVS, FQNEAQ. The trim removed 6 bases at V and 5 bases at J, leaving 7 bases unmatched. CDR3 nucleotides: TGTGCCAGCAGTCGAACCGGGACAGGGGAGACCCAGTACTTC. Encoded protein: CASSRTGTGETQYF. Filled out from reference TRBV7-8 and TRBJ2-5, the complete variable domain reads GAGVSQSPRYKVAKRGQDVALRCDPISGHVSLFWYQQALGQGPEFLTYFQNEAQLDKSGLPSDRFFAERPEGSVSTLKIQRTQQEDSAVYLCASSRTGTGETQYFGPGTRLLVL.

The V call is TRBV27, the J call TRBJ2-5, with D possibly being TRBD1 (5 bases). Germline V lookup: CDR1 MNHEY, CDR2 SMNVEV (reference sequence). There are 15 residues in the CDR3. The V end lost 3 bases, the J end lost 5 bases, and 16 bases lay between the germline ends. The CDR3, as DNA: TGTGCCAGCAGTTTTTCCGGACACCCAGGGGAGACCCAGTACTTC. Its translation: CASSFSGHPGETQYF.

The rearrangement links TRBV5-5 to TRBJ2-5; D is undetermined. Germline CDR1 is SGHKS and CDR2 is YYEKEE (reference sequence). The CDR3 has 12 amino acids. V lost 0 bases, J lost 7 bases, and 7 bases lay in between. The CDR3 sequence: CASSLAPWTQYF. The CDR3 DNA reads TGTGCCAGCAGCTTGGCCCCATGGACCCAGTACTTC.

The V gene is TRBV28, the J gene TRBJ1-2, with D maybe TRBD1 (6 bases). Germline loops: CDR1 MDHEN, CDR2 SYDVKM. The CDR3 runs 17 residues. V lost 8 bases and J 0 bases, leaving 22 bases between the germline ends. The CDR3 DNA sequence: TGTGCCAGCCTTTCCGTGAGGCACAGGGATTCTAACTATGGCTACACCTTC. The encoded protein is CASLSVRHRDSNYGYTF.

This chain uses TRBV14 with TRBJ1-1; 7 bases agree with TRBD1. This CDR3 comprises 17 residues. Germline V gene sequence: CDR1 SGHDN, CDR2 FVKESK. V lost 0 bases, J lost 2 bases, and 9 bases stayed unmatched. The CDR3 bases are TGTGCCAGCAGCCAAGATCTCCCAGGGGGAGAAAACACTGAAGCTTTCTTT. Its translation is CASSQDLPGGENTEAFF.

The genes are TRBV4-2 and TRBJ2-5; 9 bases map to TRBD2. This CDR3 is built from 18 residues. Trimming cost V 4 bases and J 5 bases; bases outside gene matches: 17. The V gene's germline CDR1 is LGHNA and CDR2 YNFKEQ. CDR3: CASSPRKASGKSGETQYF. CDR3 nucleotides: TGTGCCAGCAGCCCCCGGAAGGCTAGCGGGAAAAGTGGGGAGACCCAGTACTTC.

The rearrangement uses TRBV4-1 and TRBJ2-3; 8 bases align to TRBD2. This CDR3 contains 20 residues. CDR1 and CDR2 from the germline V gene are MGHRA and YSYEKL. J was trimmed by 2 bases and V by 0 bases; bases with no gene match: 16. This chain's CDR3 is CASSQDMLGLAGLDTDTQYF. In DNA, the CDR3 is TGCGCCAGCAGCCAAGATATGCTCGGATTAGCGGGGCTTGACACAGATACGCAGTATTTT.

The genes are TRBV5-1 and TRBJ1-2, with a tentative D call TRBD1 (6 bases). This CDR3 region has 14 residues. V shed 1 base and J shed 3 bases, with 10 bases lying between them. Germline lookup yields CDR1 SGHRS and CDR2 YFSETQ. CDR3 residues: CASSLNRVDYGYTF. In DNA, the CDR3 is TGCGCCAGCAGCTTGAACAGGGTGGACTATGGCTACACCTTC.

As regards this clone: Other DNA sequences in the sample encode the same CDR3. This rearrangement joins TRBV6-1 to TRBJ2-7; 9 positions agree with TRBD1. Germline values: CDR1 MNHNS, CDR2 SASEGT. V lost 1 base, J lost 0 bases, and 1 base stayed unmatched. The CDR3 totals 15 residues. CDR3 protein: CASSEGQGDSYEQYF. CDR3 sequence (DNA): TGTGCCAGCAGTGAAGGACAGGGGGACTCCTACGAGCAGTACTTC.

A few counts support this clone. The chain uses TRBV30 and TRBJ2-5, with D uncertain. Trimming left V 0 bases short and J 5 bases short, with 16 bases between. Germline lookup yields CDR1 GTSNPN and CDR2 SVGIG (reference sequence). The CDR3 extends over 15 amino acids. The CDR3 DNA is TGTGCCTGGAGTGTACATACCATCTTCTCGGAGACCCAGTACTTC. Translating gives CAWSVHTIFSETQYF.

CDR3 protein: CASSQGLFGPNGLSYNEQFF. CDR3 in DNA: TGCGCCAGCAGCCAAGGACTATTTGGACCGAACGGCCTATCTTACAATGAGCAGTTCTTC. The chain employs TRBV4-1 and TRBJ2-1, with D possibly being TRBD2 (5 bases). V was trimmed by 1 base and J by 4 bases, leaving 26 bases between them. The germline V gene has CDR1 MGHRA and CDR2 YSYEKL. This CDR3 has 20 residues.

V is TRBV6-1 and J is TRBJ1-1; perhaps TRBD1 as D (6 bases). The CDR3 contains 14 residues. Germline V gene data show CDR1 as MNHNS and CDR2 as SASEGT. Trimming removed 7 bases from V and 1 base from J, with 13 bases in between. This CDR3 is CASTLTGQNTEAFF. DNA for the CDR3: TGTGCCAGCACGCTGACAGGACAGAACACTGAAGCTTTCTTT.

This chain connects TRBV7-8 to TRBJ2-1; D may be TRBD2 (6 bases). The CDR3 consists of 13 residues. Germline loops: CDR1 SGHVS, CDR2 FQNEAQ. CDR3 protein: CAVRGSSYNEQFF. In nucleotides, the CDR3 is TGTGCTGTGCGGGGAAGCTCCTACAATGAGCAGTTCTTC.

The rearrangement joins TRBV5-4 to TRBJ2-4; 10 positions match TRBD2. V shed 8 bases and J 6 bases; nucleotides not matched to a gene: 5. Germline-derived CDR1 and CDR2 are SGHNT and YYREEE (reference sequence). This CDR3 has 13 residues. The CDR3 DNA is TGTGCCAGTGGGGTAGCGGGGGGAAACATTCAGTACTTC. Amino acids: CASGVAGGNIQYF.

The chain employs TRBV6-1 and TRBJ2-3; TRBD2 might be the D (5 bases). V dropped 2 bases and J dropped 1 base, with 16 bases sitting between them. CDR3 size: 17 residues. Germline values: CDR1 MNHNS, CDR2 SASEGT. The CDR3 is CASSEPQVPRGTDTQYF. The CDR3 DNA is TGTGCCAGCAGTGAACCCCAAGTTCCGCGGGGCACAGATACGCAGTATTTT.

As for this clone: One end of the junction is discordant with germline, which a read error may explain. The same CDR3 can be traced to other DNA sequences in this sample. The chain combines TRBV27 with TRBJ2-1; D remains ambiguous. The CDR3 is 16 amino acids. Per germline, CDR1 MNHEY and CDR2 SMNVEV (reference sequence). The CDR3 DNA is TGTGCTAGCAGCACTCCCCAACCCAATACCTACAATGAGCAGTTCTTC. As protein: CASSTPQPNTYNEQFF.

The J gene is TRBJ1-5, the V gene TRBV27; 7 nucleotides align to TRBD1. The CDR3 is 14 residues long. Germline V gene sequence: CDR1 MNHEY, CDR2 SMNVEV (reference sequence). V shed 4 bases, J shed 7 bases, and the junction held 7 bases outside the gene matches. The CDR3 sequence: CASSSRQGYQPQHF. CDR3 bases: TGTGCCAGCAGTTCACGACAGGGTTACCAGCCCCAGCATTTT.